Following are 27 T cell receptor beta chains from one sample sequenced in a study of cytomegalovirus exposure and HLA in healthy donors. Profiling relied on immunoSEQ multiplex PCR, and the TCRdb table lists in-frame clones only, not all of them. The sample has approximately 300,000 clones, 86% seen once. The source material was PBMCs. These receptors were taken from a woman aged 18 to 35 in good health and CMV-seronegative.

Note on this clone: Other DNA sequences in this sample translate to the same CDR3. The chain couples TRBV27 to TRBJ1-1, with D possibly matching TRBD1 (6 bases). Germline values: CDR1 MNHEY, CDR2 SMNVEV (reference sequence). The CDR3 totals 15 residues. V shed 4 bases and J shed 0 bases, with 12 bases lying between them. CDR3 bases: TGTGCCAGCAGTTCCCCGACAGGTATGAACACTGAAGCTTTCTTT. Protein: CASSSPTGMNTEAFF.

The CDR3 nucleotides are TGTGCCAGCAGTTCTTTTTATGGACAGGCCCTCTATGGCTACACCTTC. Protein: CASSSFYGQALYGYTF. V is TRBV27 and J is TRBJ1-2; 7 bases fit TRBD1. Germline CDR1 reads MNHEY; CDR2 reads SMNVEV (reference sequence). The V segment lost 4 bases and the J segment 4 bases; nucleotides outside the gene matches: 12. This CDR3 has 16 amino acids.

CDR3 amino acids: CASSSQDRMRINNYGYTF. CDR3 DNA sequence: TGTGCCAGCAGTTCCCAGGACAGGATGCGGATCAATAACTATGGCTACACCTTC. The V call is TRBV28, the J call TRBJ1-2; TRBD1 aligns across 7 bases. J was trimmed by 1 base and V by 4 bases; bases with no gene match: 15. Germline CDR1 and CDR2: MDHEN and SYDVKM. The CDR3 totals 18 residues.

This chain links TRBV18 with TRBJ2-7; 13 bases are a match to TRBD2. This CDR3 is built from 15 residues. Germline V gene data show CDR1 as KGHSH and CDR2 as LQKENI. Unmatched junction bases numbered 8, after V lost 8 bases and J lost 4 bases. The CDR3 nucleotides read TGTGCCAGCCGAGGACTAGCGGGAGCCAGATACGAGCAGTACTTC. Translated: CASRGLAGARYEQYF.

The CDR3 region has the DNA TGTGCCAGCGGCCTAGCGATAAGCTACGAGCAGTACTTC. Residues: CASGLAISYEQYF. This chain connects TRBV27 to TRBJ2-7; D is perhaps TRBD2 (6 bases). The V and J ends lost 8 bases and 3 bases respectively, with 14 bases between them. Germline values: CDR1 MNHEY, CDR2 SMNVEV (reference sequence). This CDR3 has 13 amino acids.

The chain employs TRBV10-2 and TRBJ1-2; no clear D gene. Germline V lookup: CDR1 WSHSY, CDR2 SAAADI. The V end was cut by 8 bases, the J end by 3 bases, with 16 bases between. The CDR3 loop spans 14 amino acids. In DNA, the CDR3 is TGCGCCAGCCTCCCCACAGTCTCCGACTATGGCTACACCTTC. As protein: CASLPTVSDYGYTF.

The rearrangement links TRBV7-9 to TRBJ2-1, with D perhaps matching TRBD1 (6 bases). Germline assignment: CDR1 SEHNR and CDR2 FQNEAQ (reference sequence). The CDR3 loop spans 12 amino acids. Between the trimmed V and J ends, which lost 4 bases and 9 bases, there was a span of 10 bases. Written as DNA, the CDR3 is TGTGCCAGCAGCTCGACAGGCACTGAGCAGTTCTTC. This encodes CASSSTGTEQFF.

The chain is built from TRBV28 and TRBJ2-7; no reliable D call. The CDR3 totals 14 residues. V lost 7 bases and J lost 3, with 16 bases in between. Germline CDR1 is MDHEN and CDR2 is SYDVKM. The CDR3 DNA reads as TGTGCCAGCAACCCAAGTAGACTTATCTACGAGCAGTACTTC. It yields the protein CASNPSRLIYEQYF.

The chain couples TRBV12-2 to TRBJ1-5; the DNA was not compared with TRBD1, the D call given in the table. TRBV12-2 is a pseudogene segment. The CDR3 consists of 20 residues. The CDR3: CASRLATDRVWFLSNQPQHF. The DNA of the CDR3 is TGTGCAAGTCGCTTAGCAACGGACAGGGTTTGGTTCTTGAGCAATCAGCCCCAGCATTTT.

The rearrangement uses TRBV7-2 and TRBJ2-1, with 9 bases aligning to TRBD2. The CDR3 runs to 16 residues. The germline V gene encodes CDR1 SGHTA and CDR2 FQGNSA. V shed 5 bases, J shed 9 bases, and the junction held 14 bases outside the gene matches. The CDR3 loop reads CASSPPGLAGVGEQFF. In DNA, the CDR3 is TGTGCCAGCAGCCCCCCGGGATTAGCGGGAGTGGGTGAGCAGTTCTTC. Complete variable domain (other parts from reference TRBV7-2 and TRBJ2-1): GAGVSQSPSNKVTEKGKDVELRCDPISGHTALYWYRQSLGQGLEFLIYFQGNSAPDKSGLPSDRFSAERTGGSVSTLTIQRTQQEDSAVYLCASSPPGLAGVGEQFFGPGTRLTVL.

Remarks on this clone: This specimen includes other DNA sequences encoding the same CDR3. The genes are TRBV28 and TRBJ2-5; 10 positions agree with TRBD1. This CDR3 is 14 amino acids long. Trimming cost V 5 bases and J 3 bases; bases outside gene matches: 3. The germline CDR1 and CDR2 sequences are MDHEN and SYDVKM. The CDR3 reads CASSPGTGEETQYF. In nucleotides, the CDR3 is TGTGCCAGCAGTCCCGGGACAGGGGAAGAGACCCAGTACTTC.

The genes are TRBV2 and TRBJ2-1; 9 nucleotides line up with TRBD2. The CDR3 is made up of 13 amino acids. The germline V gene has CDR1 SNHLY and CDR2 FYNNEI. V dropped 3 bases and J dropped 9; count of bases not matched to a gene: 3. The CDR3 protein is CASSDQREVEQFF. CDR3 nucleotide sequence: TGTGCCAGCAGTGATCAGCGGGAGGTTGAGCAGTTCTTC.

The chain uses TRBV6-5 and TRBJ2-7; D perhaps matches TRBD1 (6 bases). The germline V and J ends were trimmed by 5 bases and 4 bases, with 15 bases remaining between them. The CDR3 has 14 amino acids. Per germline, CDR1 MNHEY and CDR2 SVGAGI. The CDR3 DNA reads TGTGCCAGCAGTACCCCCGGACAGCCTTACGAGCAGTACTTC. Encoded protein: CASSTPGQPYEQYF.

The CDR3 DNA is TGCGCCAGCAGCCCCGGGTTGCAGGAGACCCAGTACTTC. It specifies CASSPGLQETQYF. The chain uses TRBV4-1 and TRBJ2-5, with unresolved D. V lost 4 bases and J lost 5, with 11 bases in between. CDR1 is MGHRA, CDR2 YSYEKL, per germline. CDR3 length equals 13 residues.

The chain employs TRBV7-8 and TRBJ2-3; 15 positions agree with TRBD2. The V and J ends lost 5 bases and 6 bases, in that order; junction bases with no gene match: 6. The CDR3 is 16 amino acids. CDR1 is SGHVS and CDR2 is FQNEAQ in the germline V gene. CDR3 sequence: CASSTGTSGRLDTQYF. CDR3 in DNA: TGTGCCAGCAGCACCGGGACTAGCGGGAGGTTGGATACGCAGTATTTT.

V gene TRBV18 combines with J gene TRBJ2-1; a weak D match, TRBD2 (5 bases). V shed 0 bases and J shed 10 bases, with 10 bases lying between them. The CDR3 covers 13 residues. CDR1 is KGHSH and CDR2 is LQKENI in the germline V gene. The CDR3 sequence: CASSPPGEFEQFF. The DNA for the CDR3 is TGTGCCAGCTCACCACCGGGAGAATTCGAGCAGTTCTTC. The full variable domain, completed using reference TRBV18 and TRBJ2-1, is NAGVMQNPRHLVRRRGQEARLRCSPMKGHSHVYWYRQLPEEGLKFMVYLQKENIIDESGMPKERFSAEFPKEGPSILRIQQVVRGDSAAYFCASSPPGEFEQFFGPGTRLTVL.

In the case of this clone: Within the sample, other DNA sequences also encode this same CDR3. CDR3 bases: TGTGCCTGGAGTATAGGGGGCTCTGGAAACACCATATATTTT. It is translated as CAWSIGGSGNTIYF. The chain employs TRBV30 and TRBJ1-3; perhaps TRBD1 as D (6 bases). The CDR3 length is 14 residues. Trimming removed 2 bases from V and 0 bases from J, with 8 bases in between. Germline V gene sequence: CDR1 GTSNPN, CDR2 SVGIG (reference sequence). The whole variable domain, filled in from reference TRBV30 and TRBJ1-3, reads SQTIHQWPATLVQPVGSPLSLECTVEGTSNPNLYWYRQAAGRGLQLLFYSVGIGQISSEVPQNLSASRPQDRQFILSSKKLLLSDSGFYLCAWSIGGSGNTIYFGEGSWLTVV.

The CDR3 loop is CASSSVTGYGYTF. The CDR3 nucleotides are TGTGCCAGCAGCTCCGTTACTGGTTATGGCTACACCTTC. V gene TRBV7-2 combines with J gene TRBJ1-2, with D hard to call. The CDR3 spans 13 residues. Germline lookup yields CDR1 SGHTA and CDR2 FQGNSA. V was trimmed by 4 bases and J by 5 bases, leaving 11 bases between them. The full variable domain, in which reference TRBV7-2 and TRBJ1-2 provide the parts outside the CDR3, is GAGVSQSPSNKVTEKGKDVELRCDPISGHTALYWYRQSLGQGLEFLIYFQGNSAPDKSGLPSDRFSAERTGGSVSTLTIQRTQQEDSAVYLCASSSVTGYGYTFGSGTRLTVV.

The chain carries TRBV27 and TRBJ2-7; no clear D. Germline V gene lookup returns CDR1 MNHEY and CDR2 SMNVEV (reference sequence). The CDR3 is made up of 12 amino acids. V was clipped by 3 bases and J by 6 bases, with 9 bases between them. The CDR3 bases are TGTGCCAGCAGTTTTCTATCCGGCGAGCAGTACTTC. It encodes CASSFLSGEQYF.

This CDR3 reads CASSLALARNEQFF. The CDR3 DNA reads as TGTGCCAGCAGCTTGGCACTAGCACGCAATGAGCAGTTCTTC. V usage is TRBV5-6 and J usage is TRBJ2-1; perhaps TRBD2 as D (6 bases). This CDR3 contains 14 residues. Germline V CDR1 and CDR2: SGHDT, YYEEEE. The ends were cut back, 0 bases at V and 6 bases at J, with 10 bases in the middle.

V usage is TRBV21-1 and J usage is TRBJ1-1. TRBV21-1 is a pseudogene segment. The CDR3 is 14 amino acids. In DNA form, the CDR3 reads TGTGCCAGCAGCACCGAGGCAGTGAACACTGAAGCTTTCTTT. Its translation: CASSTEAVNTEAFF.

The table lists this clone with a count of one. The V and J genes are TRBV6-6 and TRBJ2-7; 7 bases agree with TRBD1. The CDR3 is 14 residues long. From germline, CDR1 is MNHNY and CDR2 SVGAGI (reference sequence). V trimming: 0 bases; J trimming: 5 bases; junction bases outside the gene matches: 4. The CDR3 DNA reads as TGTGCCAGCAGTTACTCGGACAGGAAGAACGAGCAGTACTTC. Translated, it gives CASSYSDRKNEQYF.

This clone was seen only once. J is TRBJ2-3 and V is TRBV18; no definite D call. The germline V and J ends were trimmed by 4 bases and 2 bases, with 7 bases remaining between them. Germline V gene data show CDR1 as KGHSH and CDR2 as LQKENI. The CDR3 is made up of 13 amino acids. CDR3 nucleotide sequence: TGTGCCAGCTCACGCGATATCACAGATACGCAGTATTTT. Translated: CASSRDITDTQYF.

The chain has TRBV19 and TRBJ1-2; no firm D call. This CDR3 comprises 14 residues. Trimming took 6 bases from V and 2 from J, leaving 13 bases between them. Germline-derived CDR1 and CDR2 are LNHDA and SQIVND (reference sequence). The CDR3 DNA reads TGTGCCAGTAGGTTGGCCGGAGGGAACTATGGCTACACCTTC. Protein: CASRLAGGNYGYTF.

The rearrangement uses TRBV2 and TRBJ1-5, with TRBD1 matching over 7 bases. There are 13 residues in the CDR3. V lost 7 bases and J lost 7; bases outside the gene matches: 7. CDR1 SNHLY and CDR2 FYNNEI come from the germline V gene. The CDR3 region is CASKGASGQPQHF. The CDR3, as DNA: TGTGCCAGCAAGGGGGCCTCGGGCCAGCCCCAGCATTTT.

This chain links TRBV20-1 with TRBJ2-4; D perhaps matches TRBD2 (5 bases). Deletions cut 5 bases from V and 4 bases from J, with 6 bases between. The CDR3 runs 11 residues. The germline CDR1 and CDR2 sequences are DFQATT and SNEGSKA (reference sequence). The DNA for the CDR3 is TGCAGTGCTGGCGGGAAAAACATTCAGTACTTC. It translates to CSAGGKNIQYF.

This chain connects TRBV4-3 to TRBJ2-4; 9 bases line up with TRBD1. The V segment lost 2 bases and the J segment 1 base; nucleotides outside the gene matches: 18. The germline CDR1 and CDR2 sequences are LGHNA and YSLEER. The CDR3 is made up of 21 amino acids. CDR3 residues: CASSQSHNRDRAVAAKNIQYF. The DNA of the CDR3 is TGCGCCAGCAGCCAATCTCATAACCGGGACAGGGCGGTGGCGGCCAAAAACATTCAGTACTTC.